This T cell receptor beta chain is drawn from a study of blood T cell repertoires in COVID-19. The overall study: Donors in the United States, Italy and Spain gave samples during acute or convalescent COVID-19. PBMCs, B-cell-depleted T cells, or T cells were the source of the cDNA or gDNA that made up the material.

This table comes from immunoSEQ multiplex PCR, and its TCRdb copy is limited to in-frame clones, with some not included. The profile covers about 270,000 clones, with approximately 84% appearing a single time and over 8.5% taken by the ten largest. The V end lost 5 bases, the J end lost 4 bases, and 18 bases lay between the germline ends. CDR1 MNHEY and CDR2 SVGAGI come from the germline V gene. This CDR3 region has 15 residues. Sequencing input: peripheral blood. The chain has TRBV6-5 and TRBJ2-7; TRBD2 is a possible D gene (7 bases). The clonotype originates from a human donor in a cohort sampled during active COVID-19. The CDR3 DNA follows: TGTGCCAGCAGTCCATCCCGGGGGGCTAAGTACGAGCAGTACTTC. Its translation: CASSPSRGAKYEQYF.